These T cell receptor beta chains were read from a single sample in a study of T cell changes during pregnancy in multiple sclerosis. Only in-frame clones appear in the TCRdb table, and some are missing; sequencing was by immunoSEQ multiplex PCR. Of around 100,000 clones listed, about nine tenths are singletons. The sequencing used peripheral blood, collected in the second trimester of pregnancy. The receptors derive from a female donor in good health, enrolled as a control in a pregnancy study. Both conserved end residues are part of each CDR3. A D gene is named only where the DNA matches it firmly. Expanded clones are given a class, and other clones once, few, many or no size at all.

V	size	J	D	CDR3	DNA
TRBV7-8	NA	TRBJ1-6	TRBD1	CASSRDRGNSPLHF	TGTGCCAGCAGCCGAGACAGGGGAAATTCACCCCTCCACTTT
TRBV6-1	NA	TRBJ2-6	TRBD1	CASSARDSPLSGANVLTF	TGTGCCAGCAGTGCCCGGGACAGCCCACTCTCTGGGGCCAACGTCCTGACTTTC
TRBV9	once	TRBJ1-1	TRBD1	CASSSKTGKAMNTEAFF	TGTGCCAGCAGCTCGAAGACAGGGAAGGCGATGAACACTGAAGCTTTCTTT
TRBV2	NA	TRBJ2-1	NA	CASLAMSSYNEQFF	TGTGCCAGTTTAGCGATGAGCTCCTACAATGAGCAGTTCTTC
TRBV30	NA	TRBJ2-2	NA	CAWGLINTGELFF	TGTGCCTGGGGGCTGATTAACACCGGGGAGCTGTTTTTT
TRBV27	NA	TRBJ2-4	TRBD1	CASSFFGQGDQYF	TGTGCCAGCAGCTTCTTCGGACAGGGAGATCAGTACTTC
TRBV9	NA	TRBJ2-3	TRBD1	CASSVSVTGASADTQYF	TGTGCCAGCAGCGTCTCTGTGACAGGGGCATCGGCAGATACGCAGTATTTT
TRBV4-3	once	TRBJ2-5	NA	CASSQDRRRTQYF	TGCGCCAGCAGCCAAGATCGGAGAAGGACCCAGTACTTC
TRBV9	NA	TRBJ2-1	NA	CASSRGPVNEQFF	TGTGCCAGCAGCCGCGGGCCCGTCAATGAGCAGTTCTTC
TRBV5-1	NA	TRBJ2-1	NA	CASEALGAGNEQFF	TGCGCCAGCGAGGCTCTAGGGGCTGGAAATGAGCAGTTCTTC